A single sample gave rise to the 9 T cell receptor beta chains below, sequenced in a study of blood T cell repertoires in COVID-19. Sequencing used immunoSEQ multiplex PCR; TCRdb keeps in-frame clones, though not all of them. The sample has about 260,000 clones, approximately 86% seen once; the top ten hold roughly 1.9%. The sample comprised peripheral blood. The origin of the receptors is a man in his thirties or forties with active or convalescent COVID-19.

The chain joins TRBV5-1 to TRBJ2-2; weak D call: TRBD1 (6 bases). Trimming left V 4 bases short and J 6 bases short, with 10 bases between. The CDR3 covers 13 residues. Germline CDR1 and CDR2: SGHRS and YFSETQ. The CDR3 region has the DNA TGCGCCAGCAGCGACACAGGGTCCGGGGAGCTGTTTTTT. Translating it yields CASSDTGSGELFF.

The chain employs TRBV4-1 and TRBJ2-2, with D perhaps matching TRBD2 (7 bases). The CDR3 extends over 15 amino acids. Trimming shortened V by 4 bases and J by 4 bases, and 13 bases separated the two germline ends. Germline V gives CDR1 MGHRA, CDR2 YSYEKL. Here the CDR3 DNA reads TGCGCCAGCAGCCCCCTCGGGGGGCGCACCGGGGAGCTGTTTTTT. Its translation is CASSPLGGRTGELFF.

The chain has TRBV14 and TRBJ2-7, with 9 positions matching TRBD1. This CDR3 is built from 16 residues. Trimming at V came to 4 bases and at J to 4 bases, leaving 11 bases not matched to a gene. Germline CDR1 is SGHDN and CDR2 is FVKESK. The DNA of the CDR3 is TGTGCCAGCAGCCCCTACACCGGGACAGGGATATACGAGCAGTACTTC. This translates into CASSPYTGTGIYEQYF.

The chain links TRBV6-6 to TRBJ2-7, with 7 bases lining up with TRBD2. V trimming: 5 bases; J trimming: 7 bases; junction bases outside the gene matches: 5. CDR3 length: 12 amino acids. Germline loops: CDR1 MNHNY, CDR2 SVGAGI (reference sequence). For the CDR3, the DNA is TGTGCCAGCAGTCCGGGGGGAGTGGAGCAGTACTTC. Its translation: CASSPGGVEQYF.

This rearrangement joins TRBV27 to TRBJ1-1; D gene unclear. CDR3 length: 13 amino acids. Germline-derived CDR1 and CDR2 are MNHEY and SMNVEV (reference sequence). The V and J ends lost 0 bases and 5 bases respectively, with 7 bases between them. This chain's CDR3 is CASSLSRQTEAFF. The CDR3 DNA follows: TGTGCCAGCAGTTTATCGAGGCAAACTGAAGCTTTCTTT.

The CDR3 loop is CASSKDRGRGYEQYF. For the CDR3, the DNA is TGTGCCAGCAGCAAGGACAGGGGGCGCGGTTACGAGCAGTACTTC. This chain joins TRBV7-7 and TRBJ2-7; 11 positions agree with TRBD1. Germline CDR1 and CDR2: SSHAT and FNYEAQ (reference sequence). This CDR3 contains 15 residues. V was clipped by 5 bases and J by 4 bases; unmatched bases: 7.

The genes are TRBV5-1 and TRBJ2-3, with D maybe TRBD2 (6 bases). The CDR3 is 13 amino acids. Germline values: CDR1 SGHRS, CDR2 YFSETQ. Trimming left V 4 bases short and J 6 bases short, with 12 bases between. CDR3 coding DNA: TGCGCCAGCAGCCCGACTAGTTCCGATACGCAGTATTTT. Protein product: CASSPTSSDTQYF.

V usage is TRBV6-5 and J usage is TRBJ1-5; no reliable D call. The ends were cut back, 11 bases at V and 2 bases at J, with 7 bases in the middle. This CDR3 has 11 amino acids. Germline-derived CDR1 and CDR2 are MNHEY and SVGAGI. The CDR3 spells CAAGGNQPQHF. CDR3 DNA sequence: TGTGCCGCCGGGGGCAATCAGCCCCAGCATTTT.

The CDR3 region is CASSKVTGYGYTF. In nucleotides, the CDR3 is TGTGCCAGCAGCAAGGTGACAGGATATGGCTACACCTTC. The gene calls are TRBV21-1 and TRBJ1-2; TRBD1, the D gene given by the table, was not confirmed from the DNA. TRBV21-1 is shown as a pseudogene. The CDR3 has 13 residues.